The 16 T cell receptor beta chains below all came from one sample that was sequenced in a study of blood T cell repertoires in COVID-19. Repertoires were generated with immunoSEQ multiplex PCR, while TCRdb's copy carries only in-frame clones and drops some. The table includes 150,000 to 180,000 clones, around 79% detected once. The specimen was peripheral blood. The receptors stem from a man older than 75 with acute or convalescent COVID-19.

This chain links TRBV5-1 with TRBJ2-4; 7 bases agree with TRBD1. The junction had 4 bases not matched to a gene; V was cut back by 4 bases and J by 0 bases. Germline V gives CDR1 SGHRS, CDR2 YFSETQ. CDR3 length equals 15 residues. The CDR3 DNA reads as TGCGCCAGCAGCGAGGGGGCCGGAGCCAAAAACATTCAGTACTTC. Protein product: CASSEGAGAKNIQYF.

This clone came up a few times. Other nucleotide sequences in the sample specify the same CDR3. V usage is TRBV5-1 and J usage is TRBJ2-5; D may be TRBD2 (5 bases). The CDR3 has 15 amino acids. V dropped 0 bases and J dropped 5 bases, with 14 bases sitting between them. Germline CDR1 and CDR2: SGHRS and YFSETQ. The DNA of the CDR3 is TGCGCCAGCAGCTTGGGGGGTGGAGCGGCCGAGACCCAGTACTTC. The encoded protein is CASSLGGGAAETQYF. The full variable domain, with the rest looked up from reference TRBV5-1 and TRBJ2-5, is KAGVTQTPRYLIKTRGQQVTLSCSPISGHRSVSWYQQTPGQGLQFLFEYFSETQRNKGNFPGRFSGRQFSNSRSEMNVSTLELGDSALYLCASSLGGGAAETQYFGPGTRLLVL.

The J gene is TRBJ1-1, the V gene TRBV10-3; TRBD1 might be the D (6 bases). CDR1 and CDR2 (germline): ENHRY, SYGVKD. The V end lost 6 bases, the J end lost 0 bases, and 11 bases lay between the germline ends. This CDR3 spans 14 amino acids. The CDR3 nucleotides are TGTGCCATCAGAGACAACAGGGTGAACACTGAAGCTTTCTTT. It yields the protein CAIRDNRVNTEAFF.

The chain has TRBV25-1 and TRBJ2-2, with 9 bases aligning to TRBD1. The V and J ends lost 6 bases and 5 bases, in that order; junction bases with no gene match: 7. Germline V CDR1 and CDR2: MGHDK, SYGVNS. The CDR3 covers 15 residues. The CDR3 region is CASRTDRGGTGELFF. CDR3 in DNA: TGTGCCAGCAGGACGGACAGGGGAGGTACCGGGGAGCTGTTTTTT. Using reference TRBV25-1 and TRBJ2-2 for the parts outside the CDR3, the full variable domain is EADIYQTPRYLVIGTGKKITLECSQTMGHDKMYWYQQDPGMELHLIHYSYGVNSTEKGDLSSESTVSRIRTEHFPLTLESARPSHTSQYLCASRTDRGGTGELFFGEGSRLTVL.

The genes are TRBV27 and TRBJ1-1; 9 bases align to TRBD1. Trimming took 5 bases from V and 1 from J; bases not matched to a gene: 11. Germline loops: CDR1 MNHEY, CDR2 SMNVEV (reference sequence). CDR3 length: 17 residues. The CDR3 region is CASSPPIGQGKNTEAFF. CDR3 nucleotides: TGTGCCAGCAGTCCTCCAATTGGACAGGGGAAGAACACTGAAGCTTTCTTT.

The chain employs TRBV7-8 and TRBJ1-2; 9 bases align to TRBD1. The CDR3 consists of 16 residues. V lost 1 base and J lost 4; bases outside the gene matches: 7. Per germline, CDR1 SGHVS and CDR2 FQNEAQ. The chain's CDR3 is CASSLDGTGLIYGYTF. The CDR3, as DNA: TGTGCCAGCAGCTTAGACGGGACAGGGCTAATCTATGGCTACACCTTC.

This chain links TRBV3-1 (or the pseudogene TRBV3-2) with TRBJ1-2; D gene uncertain. CDR1 is LGHDT, CDR2 YNNKEL, per germline (reference sequence). The V gene lost 1 base and the J gene lost 7 bases, with 10 bases spanning the gap. The CDR3 is 13 residues long. CDR3 DNA sequence: TGTGCCAGCAGCCAAGGAGGAGGTTCTGGCTACACCTTC. Amino acids: CASSQGGGSGYTF.

This chain uses TRBV24-1 with TRBJ2-1; TRBD2 agrees at 10 bases. The CDR3 length is 16 residues. The germline V gene has CDR1 KGHDR and CDR2 SFDVKD. J gave up 2 bases and V 3 bases, and 3 bases lay outside the gene matches. DNA for the CDR3: TGTGCCACCAGTGATGGAGCGGGGGGGCCCTACAATGAGCAGTTCTTC. This translates into CATSDGAGGPYNEQFF.

The rearrangement uses TRBV12-3 or TRBV12-4 and TRBJ2-2; possibly TRBD2 for D (6 bases). This CDR3 has 12 residues. V lost 6 bases to trimming and J lost 7 bases, with 9 bases between them. The CDR3 protein is CASRMGGGELFF. CDR3 in DNA: TGTGCCAGCAGGATGGGGGGCGGGGAGCTGTTTTTT.

The chain carries TRBV19 and TRBJ2-2; 9 positions match TRBD1. Germline CDR1 is LNHDA and CDR2 is SQIVND (reference sequence). Germline trimming cut 3 bases from V and 6 bases from J; bases unmatched to any gene: 8. The CDR3 is 16 residues long. The CDR3 here is CASSMGRGQGAGELFF. The DNA of the CDR3 is TGTGCCAGTAGTATGGGGCGGGGACAGGGAGCCGGGGAGCTGTTTTTT.

V is TRBV11-3 and J is TRBJ2-7; D is unclear. Germline V lookup: CDR1 SGHNT, CDR2 YENEEA. V lost 1 base to trimming and J lost 4 bases, with 11 bases between them. The CDR3 has 14 amino acids. The CDR3 here is CASSLVSPGYEQYF. The DNA for the CDR3 is TGTGCCAGCAGCTTAGTCTCTCCCGGGTACGAGCAGTACTTC.

The CDR3 is CSASYPSGYQPQHF. The CDR3 DNA reads as TGCAGTGCTAGTTACCCTTCAGGGTATCAGCCCCAGCATTTT. V is TRBV20-1 and J is TRBJ1-5, with a tentative D call TRBD1 (5 bases). This CDR3 comprises 14 residues. The V gene's germline CDR1 is DFQATT and CDR2 SNEGSKA (reference sequence). Between the trimmed V and J ends, which lost 3 bases and 5 bases, there was a span of 14 bases.

The rearrangement links TRBV20-1 to TRBJ2-7; the D is unclear. CDR1 and CDR2 (germline): DFQATT, SNEGSKA (reference sequence). CDR3 size: 11 residues. The V end was cut by 1 base, the J end by 10 bases, with 11 bases between. DNA for the CDR3: TGCAGTGCTAGAGGGCTAGGTCTACAGTACGTC. This codes for CSARGLGLQYV.

The chain is built from TRBV5-5 and TRBJ1-2, with D tentatively TRBD1 (5 bases). The CDR3 is 13 residues long. Germline assignment: CDR1 SGHKS and CDR2 YYEKEE (reference sequence). V was pared by 4 bases and J by 1 base, with 8 bases between. The chain's CDR3 is CASSPDNNYGYTF. The CDR3 DNA follows: TGTGCCAGCAGCCCGGACAATAACTATGGCTACACCTTC. Full variable domain (remainder filled in from reference TRBV5-5 and TRBJ1-2): DAGVTQSPTHLIKTRGQQVTLRCSPISGHKSVSWYQQVLGQGPQFIFQYYEKEERGRGNFPDRFSARQFPNYSSELNVNALLLGDSALYLCASSPDNNYGYTFGSGTRLTVV.

The J gene is TRBJ2-3, the V gene TRBV19, with no clear D. The germline CDR1 and CDR2 sequences are LNHDA and SQIVND (reference sequence). This CDR3 region has 13 residues. V lost 2 bases to trimming and J lost 2 bases, with 5 bases between them. The DNA of the CDR3 is TGTGCCAGTAGTATAATTCACACAGATACGCAGTATTTT. Its translation is CASSIIHTDTQYF.

The rearrangement joins TRBV5-6 to TRBJ1-3, with no clear D. This CDR3 is built from 17 residues. The V end lost 3 bases, the J end lost 4 bases, and 20 bases lay between the germline ends. In germline, CDR1 is SGHDT, CDR2 YYEEEE. The CDR3 nucleotides read TGTGCCAGCAGCTATCCCTCAGCGAGGGATGGAGGAAACACCATATATTTT. It is translated as CASSYPSARDGGNTIYF. Based on the CDR3 plus reference TRBV5-6 and TRBJ1-3, the full variable domain is DAGVTQSPTHLIKTRGQQVTLRCSPKSGHDTVSWYQQALGQGPQFIFQYYEEEERQRGNFPDRFSGHQFPNYSSELNVNALLLGDSALYLCASSYPSARDGGNTIYFGEGSWLTVV.